The 10 T cell receptor beta chains below were found in one sample sequenced in a study of T cell changes during pregnancy in multiple sclerosis. Clones were read by immunoSEQ multiplex PCR, and TCRdb kept only the in-frame ones, dropping some. The table includes about 130,000 clones, roughly 95% detected once. The input for sequencing was peripheral blood, taken after pregnancy. These receptors were collected from a female donor with multiple sclerosis, enrolled in a pregnancy study.

V gene TRBV10-3 combines with J gene TRBJ2-7; 12 nucleotides match TRBD2. This CDR3 is 16 amino acids long. The V and J ends lost 4 bases and 5 bases, in that order; junction bases with no gene match: 9. The germline V gene has CDR1 ENHRY and CDR2 SYGVKD. The CDR3 bases are TGTGCCATCAGTGCTACTAGCGGGAGGAAAGTCGACGAGCAGTACTTC. Its protein product is CAISATSGRKVDEQYF.

This clone was recorded only once. The chain has TRBV6-5 and TRBJ1-1, with a possible D match to TRBD1 (5 bases). CDR1 is MNHEY and CDR2 is SVGAGI in the germline V gene. With 0 bases removed from V and 3 bases from J, the gap between germline ends came to 11 bases. The CDR3 totals 15 residues. This chain's CDR3 is CASSYSGREDTEAFF. The CDR3 DNA follows: TGTGCCAGCAGTTACTCCGGCAGGGAGGACACTGAAGCTTTCTTT.

The chain recombines TRBV12-1 with TRBJ2-1; the table gives TRBD2 as D, unverified against the DNA. TRBV12-1 represents a pseudogene. The CDR3 sequence is 18 residues long. CDR3 loop: CASSLYSGSACSYNEQFF. CDR3 DNA sequence: TGTGCCAGCAGCTTATATAGCGGGAGTGCGTGTTCCTACAATGAGCAGTTCTTC.

The chain uses TRBV28 and TRBJ1-5; 8 nucleotides agree with TRBD1. J lost 4 bases, V lost 4 bases, and 9 bases had no gene match. Germline-derived CDR1 and CDR2 are MDHEN and SYDVKM. This CDR3 is built from 16 residues. The CDR3 reads CASSSIYRGGNQPQHF. CDR3 coding DNA: TGTGCCAGCAGTTCCATTTACAGGGGGGGTAATCAGCCCCAGCATTTT. Full variable domain (remainder filled in from reference TRBV28 and TRBJ1-5): DVKVTQSSRYLVKRTGEKVFLECVQDMDHENMFWYRQDPGLGLRLIYFSYDVKMKEKGDIPEGYSVSREKKERFSLILESASTNQTSMYLCASSSIYRGGNQPQHFGDGTRLSIL.

This rearrangement joins TRBV5-4 to TRBJ2-7; TRBD1 aligns across 12 bases. CDR1 SGHNT and CDR2 YYREEE come from the germline V gene (reference sequence). Trimming cost V 3 bases and J 6 bases; bases outside gene matches: 10. The CDR3 consists of 16 residues. The CDR3 sequence is CASSSLSGTGGGEQYF. CDR3 nucleotide sequence: TGTGCCAGCAGCTCCTTATCCGGGACAGGGGGCGGCGAGCAGTACTTC.

The gene calls are TRBV9 and TRBJ2-2; D gene uncertain. The V end lost 0 bases, the J end lost 1 base, and 4 bases lay between the germline ends. CDR1 is SGDLS and CDR2 is YYNGEE in the germline V gene. The CDR3 is 14 amino acids. The CDR3 nucleotides read TGTGCCAGCAGCGTAGAGCTGAACACCGGGGAGCTGTTTTTT. Protein: CASSVELNTGELFF.

The chain carries TRBV30 and TRBJ1-1; D remains ambiguous. This CDR3 comprises 12 residues. V was pared by 3 bases and J by 2 bases, with 7 bases between. Germline V lookup: CDR1 GTSNPN, CDR2 SVGIG (reference sequence). The CDR3 coding sequence is TGTGCCTGGAGCGTTCTAAACACTGAAGCTTTCTTT. This sequence encodes CAWSVLNTEAFF.

This sequence joins TRBV5-1 and TRBJ2-1, with D maybe TRBD2 (6 bases). This CDR3 comprises 14 residues. Trimming removed 4 bases at V and 5 bases at J, with 13 bases between. CDR1 is SGHRS and CDR2 is YFSETQ in the germline V gene. The CDR3 is CASSRGNQDNEQFF. In DNA, the CDR3 is TGCGCCAGCAGCCGCGGGAATCAGGACAATGAGCAGTTCTTC.

The rearrangement uses TRBV15 and TRBJ2-7; TRBD1 matches 8 bases. J lost 7 bases, V lost 0 bases, and 11 bases had no gene match. The CDR3 length is 16 residues. Germline V CDR1 and CDR2: LNHNV, YYDKDF (reference sequence). For the CDR3, the DNA is TGTGCCACCAGCAGAGAGGGACCGGGACAGGTCCGGGAGCAGTACTTC. This translates into CATSREGPGQVREQYF.

To note about this clone: The limits of the CDR3 on the DNA are not certain, so only TCRdb's listed CDR3 is given. The CDR3 sequence: CASSKVVGRGAGGPGLFYEQYF. The chain carries TRBV21-1 and TRBJ2-7; TRBD2, the D gene given by the table, was not confirmed from the DNA. TRBV21-1 is annotated as a pseudogene. The CDR3 extends over 22 residues, inclusive of both ends.